This TCR beta chain stems from a study of CDR3 diversity in severe acne. In its sample, this clonotype was seen a few times. The ends lost 8 bases at V and 2 bases at J; junction bases unmatched: 8. The CDR3 extends over 15 amino acids. Germline V gene data show CDR1 as LNHNV and CDR2 as YYDKDF (reference sequence). MiXCR was run by TCRdb on the PCR reads, yielding one entry per CDR3 protein. The sample includes approximately 90,000 distinct CDR3 sequences, roughly 49% seen only once; the top ten take around 10%. V gene TRBV15 combines with J gene TRBJ1-5; 8 bases map to TRBD1. The sequenced material came from blood. The origin of this receptor is a male donor with severe acne vulgaris. The CDR3 protein is CATSNDRGGNQPQHF. The CDR3 DNA is TGTGCCACCTCGAACGACAGGGGAGGCAATCAGCCCCAGCATTTT.